The next 31 T cell receptor beta chains were all read from a single sample in a study of shared clonotypes between healthy human individuals. Produced via immunoSEQ multiplex PCR; TCRdb's table is partial and in-frame only. Of over a million clones in the sample, approximately 80% were seen once. The material sequenced was memory CD4+ T cells from PBMCs. The sample's subset: CD45RA-negative fraction. These receptors all come from a young man in good health. Some clones in this sample may be carry-over from other donors' samples.

The chain employs TRBV6-5 and TRBJ2-5; D is possibly TRBD1 or TRBD2 (6 bases each). Germline lookup yields CDR1 MNHEY and CDR2 SVGAGI. V lost 6 bases and J lost 5, with 19 bases in between. The CDR3 extends over 15 amino acids. The DNA of the CDR3 is TGTGCCAGCAGCAGGGGACTTCGAGGTGGGGAGACCCAGTACTTC. Translating it yields CASSRGLRGGETQYF.

V is TRBV28 and J is TRBJ2-2; D might be TRBD2 (5 bases). Germline CDR1 and CDR2: MDHEN and SYDVKM. V was cut by 5 bases and J by 4 bases, with 26 bases left in between. The length of the CDR3 is 19 residues. The CDR3 here is CASSPVAWETPTGTGELFF. For the CDR3, the DNA is TGTGCCAGCAGTCCTGTCGCGTGGGAGACGCCCACGGGCACCGGGGAGCTGTTTTTT.

Only a few counts were recorded for this clone. The rearrangement uses TRBV10-3 and TRBJ2-7, with D perhaps given as TRBD1 or TRBD2 (5 bases each). The germline V gene has CDR1 ENHRY and CDR2 SYGVKD. The CDR3 sequence is 14 residues long. Trimming pared 6 bases from V and 3 bases from J, leaving 15 bases between. Here the CDR3 reads CAISGTERGYEQYF. The CDR3 bases are TGTGCCATCAGCGGGACCGAGAGGGGCTACGAGCAGTACTTC.

The CDR3 DNA sequence: TGCAGCGTTGAAAGGACAGGGGCATCCGGGCGCGAGCAGTACTTC. Encoded protein: CSVERTGASGREQYF. The V and J genes are TRBV29-1 and TRBJ2-7; the match to TRBD1 covers 9 bases. CDR3 length: 15 amino acids. V shed 2 bases, J shed 6 bases, and the junction held 11 bases outside the gene matches. Germline-derived CDR1 and CDR2 are SQVTM and ANQGSEA.

The rearrangement links TRBV7-2 to TRBJ2-7; TRBD1 matches at 7 bases. J gave up 2 bases and V 4 bases, and 5 bases lay outside the gene matches. The germline V gene has CDR1 SGHTA and CDR2 FQGNSA. The CDR3 totals 14 residues. This CDR3 reads CASSSGQLTYEQYF. The CDR3 DNA is TGTGCCAGCAGCTCGGGACAGTTAACCTACGAGCAGTACTTC.

Only a few counts were recorded for this clone. V gene TRBV4-2 combines with J gene TRBJ2-4; D not resolved. V lost 0 bases and J lost 3, with 9 bases in between. This CDR3 has 15 amino acids. Looked up from germline, CDR1 is LGHNA and CDR2 is YNFKEQ. The CDR3, as DNA: TGTGCCAGCAGCCAAGAGTTTACATTCAAAAACATTCAGTACTTC. This gives the protein CASSQEFTFKNIQYF.

The rearrangement links TRBV19 to TRBJ2-5; possibly TRBD2 for D (5 bases). CDR1 and CDR2 from the germline V gene are LNHDA and SQIVND (reference sequence). Between the trimmed V and J ends, which lost 4 bases and 2 bases, there was a span of 8 bases. CDR3 length: 13 residues. CDR3 sequence: CASSKERQETQYF. The DNA of the CDR3 is TGTGCCAGTAGTAAGGAGCGGCAAGAGACCCAGTACTTC.

This chain joins TRBV28 and TRBJ2-7, with TRBD1 identical over 9 bases. V was pared by 6 bases and J by 1 base, with 7 bases of the junction left unmatched. From germline, CDR1 is MDHEN and CDR2 SYDVKM. The CDR3 is made up of 15 amino acids. Here the CDR3 reads CASSRPGQGSYEQYF. CDR3 bases: TGTGCCAGCAGCCGCCCGGGACAGGGATCCTACGAGCAGTACTTC.

This clone came up many times. The rearrangement joins TRBV7-2 to TRBJ2-1, with D possibly TRBD2 on 6 matching bases. Trimming removed 3 bases from V and 10 bases from J, with 13 bases in between. Germline CDR1 and CDR2: SGHTA and FQGNSA. The CDR3 spans 13 residues. CDR3 nucleotides: TGTGCCAGCAGCTTTATTCGGGAGAACGAGCAGTTCTTC. Amino acids: CASSFIRENEQFF.

This clone showed up just a few times. This rearrangement joins TRBV6-1 to TRBJ2-3; the D is unclear. With 7 bases removed from V and 1 base from J, the gap between germline ends came to 9 bases. Germline assignment: CDR1 MNHNS and CDR2 SASEGT. The CDR3 has 13 residues. CDR3 DNA sequence: TGTGCCAGCACCTACGGTGGCACAGATACGCAGTATTTT. Encoded protein: CASTYGGTDTQYF.

J is TRBJ1-2 and V is TRBV6-7, with D unclear. TRBV6-7 is sorted into the ORF group, with uncertain function. This CDR3 is 14 amino acids long. V lost 4 bases, J lost 8 bases, and 17 bases lay in between. The CDR3 region has the DNA TGTGCCAGCAGTTTCCCCGGGGAGACAATGGGCTACACCTTC. This codes for CASSFPGETMGYTF.

This chain connects TRBV27 to TRBJ2-2; 8 nucleotides align to TRBD1. The J segment lost 5 bases and the V segment lost 3 bases, leaving 14 bases of the junction unmatched. Germline V gives CDR1 MNHEY, CDR2 SMNVEV (reference sequence). The CDR3 is 18 amino acids. The DNA of the CDR3 is TGTGCCAGCAGTTTTCTGGCTTCCTCAGGGGGCCGGACCGGGGAGCTGTTTTTT. Translation gives CASSFLASSGGRTGELFF.

V is TRBV21-1 and J is TRBJ2-7; the D call in the table, TRBD2, was not verified against the DNA. TRBV21-1 is reported as a pseudogene. This CDR3 contains 15 residues. The CDR3 protein is CASSPHWGGSYEQYF. As DNA, the CDR3 is TGTGCCAGCAGCCCCCATTGGGGGGGGTCGTACGAGCAGTACTTC.

The chain employs TRBV10-3 and TRBJ2-7, with 12 positions matching TRBD2. Germline CDR1 ENHRY, CDR2 SYGVKD. Germline trimming cut 4 bases from V and 2 bases from J; bases unmatched to any gene: 0. The CDR3 runs 14 residues. CDR3 DNA: TGTGCCATCAGTGGGACTAGCGGGACCTACGAGCAGTACTTC. Protein sequence: CAISGTSGTYEQYF.

This sequence joins TRBV5-1 and TRBJ2-1; 7 nucleotides line up with TRBD2. Per germline, CDR1 SGHRS and CDR2 YFSETQ. The V and J ends lost 4 bases and 7 bases, in that order; junction bases with no gene match: 11. This CDR3 is 15 amino acids long. The CDR3 nucleotides are TGCGCCAGCAGCGGGAGCGGGACCCCAAAAAATGAGCAGTTCTTC. Protein sequence: CASSGSGTPKNEQFF.

This clone has just one count. The chain carries TRBV4-1 and TRBJ1-3; D unresolved. V lost 0 bases and J lost 0, with 18 bases in between. This CDR3 comprises 19 residues. Germline CDR1 and CDR2: MGHRA and YSYEKL. The CDR3 DNA reads as TGCGCCAGCAGCCAAGATCGGATGAGGAGCGTAGTCTCTGGAAACACCATATATTTT. Translating it yields CASSQDRMRSVVSGNTIYF.

The genes are TRBV18 and TRBJ2-5, with D perhaps matching TRBD2 (6 bases). V was trimmed by 3 bases and J by 6 bases, leaving 11 bases between them. The CDR3 totals 13 residues. CDR1 is KGHSH, CDR2 LQKENI, per germline. CDR3 DNA: TGTGCCAGCTCACCTCGGGAGCTGAAGACCCAGTACTTC. Translating gives CASSPRELKTQYF.

The V call is TRBV2, the J call TRBJ1-5; D not resolved. Trimming removed 4 bases at V and 0 bases at J, with 22 bases between. CDR1 and CDR2 (germline): SNHLY, FYNNEI. This CDR3 spans 19 amino acids. The CDR3 sequence is CASSGSYQEPYYSNQPQHF. In DNA, the CDR3 is TGTGCCAGCAGTGGCAGTTATCAAGAACCCTATTATAGCAATCAGCCCCAGCATTTT.

This chain joins TRBV28 and TRBJ1-3; maybe TRBD1 (5 bases). CDR1 is MDHEN and CDR2 is SYDVKM in the germline V gene. Trimming took off 1 base at V and 4 bases at J, with 11 bases between the two ends. This CDR3 is built from 15 residues. The DNA of the CDR3 is TGTGCCAGCAGTTTATTATCTCAGGGAGGAAACACCATATATTTT. Protein product: CASSLLSQGGNTIYF.

The gene calls are TRBV4-1 and TRBJ2-4; possibly TRBD2 for D (7 bases). CDR1 is MGHRA and CDR2 is YSYEKL in the germline V gene. This CDR3 is built from 15 residues. V lost 3 bases and J lost 8, with 17 bases in between. CDR3 sequence (DNA): TGCGCCAGCAGCCAGACCGGGGGGCGTCGAGACATTCAGTACTTC. Encoded protein: CASSQTGGRRDIQYF.

The chain uses TRBV28 and TRBJ1-2, with no clear D. The length of the CDR3 is 10 residues. Trimming shortened V by 8 bases and J by 8 bases, and 9 bases separated the two germline ends. The germline V gene encodes CDR1 MDHEN and CDR2 SYDVKM. The CDR3 bases are TGTGCCAGCTACTTACGGGGCTACACCTTC. This gives the protein CASYLRGYTF.

The V call is TRBV28, the J call TRBJ1-1; 8 bases are shared with TRBD1. J was trimmed by 7 bases and V by 7 bases; bases with no gene match: 14. Germline values: CDR1 MDHEN, CDR2 SYDVKM. The CDR3 spans 15 residues. CDR3 bases: TGTGCCAGCACCTCTTCAGTCGGGACAGGCGTTGAAGCTTTCTTT. This translates into CASTSSVGTGVEAFF.

The V gene is TRBV28, the J gene TRBJ1-5, with unresolved D. The germline V gene has CDR1 MDHEN and CDR2 SYDVKM. Trimming shortened V by 3 bases and J by 2 bases, and 8 bases separated the two germline ends. This CDR3 comprises 14 residues. The DNA of the CDR3 is TGTGCCAGCAGTTTTCAGATAGGCAATCAGCCCCAGCATTTT. This codes for CASSFQIGNQPQHF.

In regard to this clone: The same CDR3 also results from other DNA sequences found in this sample. V usage is TRBV2 and J usage is TRBJ1-5; no definite D call. Germline V gene data show CDR1 as SNHLY and CDR2 as FYNNEI. This CDR3 contains 15 residues. V was shortened by 1 base and J by 0 bases, with 7 bases between the two germline ends. CDR3 protein: CASSEGRYSNQPQHF. CDR3 coding DNA: TGTGCCAGCAGTGAAGGTCGGTATAGCAATCAGCCCCAGCATTTT.

A remark on this clone: At the DNA level, this CDR3 is encoded by other sequences in the same sample as well. The chain joins TRBV5-4 to TRBJ2-3, with D tentatively TRBD2 (5 bases). The ends were cut back, 2 bases at V and 4 bases at J, with 8 bases in the middle. Germline V gene sequence: CDR1 SGHNT, CDR2 YYREEE (reference sequence). The CDR3 length is 13 residues. CDR3 nucleotide sequence: TGTGCCAGCAGCTTTGAGGGTGCAGATACGCAGTATTTT. Amino acid sequence: CASSFEGADTQYF.

The gene calls are TRBV4-1 and TRBJ2-1; perhaps TRBD2 as D (5 bases). Trimming took off 1 base at V and 3 bases at J, with 16 bases between the two ends. Germline V gives CDR1 MGHRA, CDR2 YSYEKL. The CDR3 covers 17 residues. CDR3 coding DNA: TGCGCCAGCAGCCAAGCGGTTGGGCTAGCTCGCTACAATGAGCAGTTCTTC. It yields the protein CASSQAVGLARYNEQFF.

The chain uses TRBV9 and TRBJ2-2; TRBD1 agrees at 11 bases. J gave up 6 bases and V 5 bases, and 6 bases lay outside the gene matches. The CDR3 is 15 residues long. Looked up from germline, CDR1 is SGDLS and CDR2 is YYNGEE. CDR3 sequence reads: CASSGQGQGAGELFF. In nucleotides, the CDR3 is TGTGCCAGCAGTGGCCAGGGACAGGGGGCCGGGGAGCTGTTTTTT.

The chain has TRBV10-3 and TRBJ2-3, with D possibly being TRBD1 (6 bases). The CDR3 runs to 15 residues. Per germline, CDR1 ENHRY and CDR2 SYGVKD. Trimming stripped 0 bases from V and 0 bases from J, with 7 bases between. In DNA form, the CDR3 reads TGTGCCATCAGTGAGTCAAGGGGGAGCACAGATACGCAGTATTTT. Translated: CAISESRGSTDTQYF.

The sample holds one count of this clone. The rearrangement links TRBV5-1 to TRBJ2-7; the D is unclear. The CDR3 spans 15 residues. Trimming removed 5 bases from V and 0 bases from J, with 15 bases in between. The V gene's germline CDR1 is SGHRS and CDR2 YFSETQ. In DNA form, the CDR3 reads TGCGCCAGCAGACTGGAATCGGGTAGCTCCTACGAGCAGTACTTC. Its protein is CASRLESGSSYEQYF.

This chain uses TRBV5-4 with TRBJ2-3; 8 positions match TRBD1. This CDR3 has 17 amino acids. CDR1 SGHNT and CDR2 YYREEE come from the germline V gene (reference sequence). Trimming removed 0 bases from V and 1 base from J; junction bases left unmatched: 7. The CDR3 loop is CASSLDDRGFRTDTQYF. The CDR3 DNA follows: TGTGCCAGCAGCTTGGATGACAGGGGCTTTCGCACAGATACGCAGTATTTT.

This clone was counted only a few times. V usage is TRBV7-3 and J usage is TRBJ2-1; 9 bases are shared with TRBD1. The germline gives CDR1 SGHTA, CDR2 FQGTGA. V shed 2 bases, J shed 6 bases, and the junction held 5 bases outside the gene matches. The CDR3 spans 15 residues. This CDR3 is CASSLVGQGINEQFF. CDR3 DNA: TGTGCCAGCAGCTTAGTGGGACAGGGTATCAATGAGCAGTTCTTC.